This T cell receptor (beta chain) stems from a study of shared clonotypes between healthy human individuals. TCRdb's copy holds only in-frame clones and misses some; the assay was immunoSEQ multiplex PCR. The sample carries roughly 810,000 clones, around 96% recorded once. CDR3 length equals 22 residues. Terminally differentiated effector memory CD45RA+ cells were excluded by CCR7 positive selection of CD45RO-negative cells. The clonotype originates from a man aged 25 to 40 in good health. The chain joins TRBV12-2 to TRBJ1-3; TRBD1, the table's D call, lacks a check against the DNA. TRBV12-2 is classified as a pseudogene. Sequenced material: naive CD8+ T cells sorted from blood. The CDR3 is CASRLGVTGHQRGIISGNTIYF. Written as DNA, the CDR3 is TGTGCAAGTCGCTTAGGCGTTACGGGACACCAAAGGGGCATAATCTCCGGAAACACCATATATTTT.